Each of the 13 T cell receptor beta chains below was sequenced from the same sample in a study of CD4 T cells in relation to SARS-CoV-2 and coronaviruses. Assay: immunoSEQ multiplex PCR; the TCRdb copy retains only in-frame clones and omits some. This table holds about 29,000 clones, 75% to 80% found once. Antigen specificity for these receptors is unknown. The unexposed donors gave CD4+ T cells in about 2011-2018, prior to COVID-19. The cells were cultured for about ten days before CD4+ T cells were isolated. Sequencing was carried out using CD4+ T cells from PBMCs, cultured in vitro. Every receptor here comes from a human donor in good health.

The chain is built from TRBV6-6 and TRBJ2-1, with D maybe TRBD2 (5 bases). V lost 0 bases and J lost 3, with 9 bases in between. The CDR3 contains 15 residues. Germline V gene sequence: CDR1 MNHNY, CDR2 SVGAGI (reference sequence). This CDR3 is CASSYSDSVYNEQFF. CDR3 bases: TGTGCCAGCAGTTACTCGGACTCGGTCTACAATGAGCAGTTCTTC.

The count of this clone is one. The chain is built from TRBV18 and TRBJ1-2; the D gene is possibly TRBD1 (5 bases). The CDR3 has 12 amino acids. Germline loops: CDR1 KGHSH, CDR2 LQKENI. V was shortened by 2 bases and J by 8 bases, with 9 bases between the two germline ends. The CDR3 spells CASSPDSGGYTF. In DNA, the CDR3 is TGTGCCAGCTCACCAGACAGCGGCGGCTACACCTTC.

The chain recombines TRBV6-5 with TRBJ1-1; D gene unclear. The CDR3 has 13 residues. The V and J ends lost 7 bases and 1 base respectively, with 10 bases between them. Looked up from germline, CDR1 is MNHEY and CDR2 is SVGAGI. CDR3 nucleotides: TGTGCCAGCACCGCGGTAAGGAACACTGAAGCTTTCTTT. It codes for CASTAVRNTEAFF.

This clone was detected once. CDR3 coding DNA: TGCGCCAGCAGCCAAGTAGGCGTGGGGGGCGATACGCAGTATTTT. Residues: CASSQVGVGGDTQYF. The V and J genes are TRBV4-1 and TRBJ2-3; D is perhaps TRBD1 or TRBD2 (6 bases each). The CDR3 is 15 residues long. V gave up 1 base and J gave up 6 bases, with 14 bases separating them. Looked up from germline, CDR1 is MGHRA and CDR2 is YSYEKL.

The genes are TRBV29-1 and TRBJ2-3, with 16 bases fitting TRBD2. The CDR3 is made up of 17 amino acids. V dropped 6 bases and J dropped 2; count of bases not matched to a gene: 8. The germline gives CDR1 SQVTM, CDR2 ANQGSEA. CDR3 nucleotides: TGCAGCGTCCAAGGGGGACTAGCGGGGGGGAACACAGATACGCAGTATTTT. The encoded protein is CSVQGGLAGGNTDTQYF.

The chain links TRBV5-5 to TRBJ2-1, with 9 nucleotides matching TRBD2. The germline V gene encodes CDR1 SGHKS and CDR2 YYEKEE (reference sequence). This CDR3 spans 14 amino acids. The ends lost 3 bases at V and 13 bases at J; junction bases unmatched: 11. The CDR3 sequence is CASSSPRGGAVQFF. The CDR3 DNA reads TGTGCCAGCAGCTCCCCTCGCGGGGGGGCTGTTCAGTTCTTC.

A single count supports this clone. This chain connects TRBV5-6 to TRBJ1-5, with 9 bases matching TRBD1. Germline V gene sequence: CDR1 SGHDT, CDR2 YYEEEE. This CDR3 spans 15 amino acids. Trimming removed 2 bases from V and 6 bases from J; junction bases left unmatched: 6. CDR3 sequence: CASSFKGTGSQPQHF. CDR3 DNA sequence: TGTGCCAGCAGCTTTAAAGGGACAGGGTCTCAGCCCCAGCATTTT.

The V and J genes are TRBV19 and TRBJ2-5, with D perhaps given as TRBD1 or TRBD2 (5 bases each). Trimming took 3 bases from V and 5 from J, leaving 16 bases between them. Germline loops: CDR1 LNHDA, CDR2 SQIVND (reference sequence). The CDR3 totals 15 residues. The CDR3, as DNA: TGTGCCAGTAGTATGACGAGGGGACGCACTGAGACCCAGTACTTC. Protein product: CASSMTRGRTETQYF. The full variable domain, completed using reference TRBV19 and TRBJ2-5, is DGGITQSPKYLFRKEGQNVTLSCEQNLNHDAMYWYRQDPGQGLRLIYYSQIVNDFQKGDIAEGYSVSREKKESFPLTVTSAQKNPTAFYLCASSMTRGRTETQYFGPGTRLLVL.

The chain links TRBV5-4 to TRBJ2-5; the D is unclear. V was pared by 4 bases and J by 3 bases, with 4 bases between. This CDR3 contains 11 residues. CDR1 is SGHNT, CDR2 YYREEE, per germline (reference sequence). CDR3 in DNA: TGTGCCAGCAGCAGAGAAGAGACCCAGTACTTC. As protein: CASSREETQYF.

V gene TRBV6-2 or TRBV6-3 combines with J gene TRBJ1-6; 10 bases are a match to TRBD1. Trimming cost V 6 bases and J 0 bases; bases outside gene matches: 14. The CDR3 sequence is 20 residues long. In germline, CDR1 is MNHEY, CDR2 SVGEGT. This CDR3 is CASRPAPGQGPSSYNSPLHF. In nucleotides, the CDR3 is TGTGCCAGCAGGCCTGCTCCGGGACAGGGGCCAAGCTCCTATAATTCACCCCTCCACTTT.

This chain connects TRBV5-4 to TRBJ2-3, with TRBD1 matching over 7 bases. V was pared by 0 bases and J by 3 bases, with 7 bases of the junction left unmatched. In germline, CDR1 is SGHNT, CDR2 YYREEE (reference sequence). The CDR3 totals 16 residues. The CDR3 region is CASSLARDRVTDTQYF. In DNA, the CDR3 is TGTGCCAGCAGCTTGGCCCGAGACAGGGTGACAGATACGCAGTATTTT. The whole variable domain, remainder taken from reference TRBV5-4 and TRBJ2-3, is ETGVTQSPTHLIKTRGQQVTLRCSSQSGHNTVSWYQQALGQGPQFIFQYYREEENGRGNFPPRFSGLQFPNYSSELNVNALELDDSALYLCASSLARDRVTDTQYFGPGTRLTVL.

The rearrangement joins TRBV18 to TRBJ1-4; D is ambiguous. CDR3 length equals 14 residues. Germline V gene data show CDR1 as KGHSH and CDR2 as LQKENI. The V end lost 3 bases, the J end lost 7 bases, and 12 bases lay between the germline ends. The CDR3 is CASSPPSSGEKLFF. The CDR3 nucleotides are TGTGCCAGCTCACCGCCTTCTTCGGGTGAAAAACTGTTTTTT.

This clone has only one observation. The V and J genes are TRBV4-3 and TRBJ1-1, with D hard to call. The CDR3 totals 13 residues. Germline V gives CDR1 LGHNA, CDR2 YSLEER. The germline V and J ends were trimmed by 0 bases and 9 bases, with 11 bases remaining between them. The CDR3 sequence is CASSQDPLRQAFF. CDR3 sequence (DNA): TGCGCCAGCAGCCAAGACCCCCTCAGGCAAGCTTTCTTT.